The entry below gives a single TCR beta chain sequence along with its context. Its antigen is as yet unknown. Germline-derived CDR1 and CDR2 are SGHNT and YYREEE (reference sequence). V lost 3 bases to trimming and J lost 9 bases, with 16 bases between them. The CDR3 is 14 residues long. Profiled with immunoSEQ multiplex PCR; TCRdb holds only in-frame clones, not every one. The sample has around 9,800 clones, nearly 80% seen once. These data come from a study of graft-versus-host responses after intestinal transplantation. The wider study: Multivisceral, liver-intestinal, or isolated intestinal transplants were received by the recipients. Each patient got anti-thymocyte globulin induction, then tacrolimus and steroids for about 3 years.

From the graft tissue, intraepithelial and lamina propria lymphocytes were released through processing. Notes on the study in general: Marrow from the recipient contained GvH clones, some of which had appeared first in ileum or blood. In patients with graft-donor T cell macrochimerism, allograft graft-versus-host to host-versus-graft clonal ratios were high.

The sequence was collected from a human patient who received an intestinal transplant, so some T cells may come from the graft donor. The sequencing here drew on ileum tissue, taken less than 550 days after intestinal transplant. The genes are TRBV5-4 and TRBJ2-1, with no clear D. CDR3 loop: CASSSPPDRGEQFF. CDR3 bases: TGTGCCAGCAGCTCTCCCCCCGACCGAGGTGAGCAGTTCTTC.